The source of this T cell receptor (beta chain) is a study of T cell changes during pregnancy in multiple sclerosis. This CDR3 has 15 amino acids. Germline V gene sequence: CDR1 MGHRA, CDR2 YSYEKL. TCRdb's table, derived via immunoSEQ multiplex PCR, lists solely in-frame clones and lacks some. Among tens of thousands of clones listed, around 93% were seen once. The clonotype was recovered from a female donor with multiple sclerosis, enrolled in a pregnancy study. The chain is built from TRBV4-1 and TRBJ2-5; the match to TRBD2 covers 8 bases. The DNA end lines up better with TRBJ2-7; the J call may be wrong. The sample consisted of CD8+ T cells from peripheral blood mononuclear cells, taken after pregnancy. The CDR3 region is CASSPRLASPYEQYF. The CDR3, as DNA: TGCGCCAGCAGCCCCCGACTAGCGTCTCCCTACGAGCAGTACTTC.